Listed here is a single T cell receptor (beta chain). The antigen is undetermined. Every donor was a Caucasian adult from Nashville, Tennessee. This sample was taken from a study of shared clonotypes between healthy human individuals. In the study overall: For every donor, three CD4 naive, three CD4 memory, two CD8 naive and one CD8 memory plates were used. Whole-study findings and limits: The four-donor shared clonotypes exceeded non-shared clonotypes in generation probability, with non-shared ones scoring lower. It was observed that approximately 5% of naive CD4 clonotypes were shared across a few donors.

TCRdb keeps only in-frame clones here, not all; method: immunoSEQ multiplex PCR. The table has millions of clones, around nine tenths seen once. The CDR3 runs to 16 residues. Germline V gives CDR1 LNHNV, CDR2 YYDKDF (reference sequence). V was pared by 1 base and J by 7 bases, with 11 bases of the junction left unmatched. V and J are TRBV15 and TRBJ2-3, with TRBD2 matching over 7 bases. This receptor was taken from a man younger than 35 in good health. Material for sequencing was naive CD4+ T cells sorted from blood. Subset noted: CD45RA+ positively selected. CDR3 sequence: CATSRGASGPTYTQYF. The CDR3 DNA reads as TGTGCCACCAGCAGAGGGGCTAGCGGCCCCACCTATACGCAGTATTTT. Using reference TRBV15 and TRBJ2-3 for the parts outside the CDR3, the full variable domain is DAMVIQNPRYQVTQFGKPVTLSCSQTLNHNVMYWYQQKSSQAPKLLFHYYDKDFNNEADTPDNFQSRRPNTSFCFLDIRSPGLGDTAMYLCATSRGASGPTYTQYFGPGTRLTVL.